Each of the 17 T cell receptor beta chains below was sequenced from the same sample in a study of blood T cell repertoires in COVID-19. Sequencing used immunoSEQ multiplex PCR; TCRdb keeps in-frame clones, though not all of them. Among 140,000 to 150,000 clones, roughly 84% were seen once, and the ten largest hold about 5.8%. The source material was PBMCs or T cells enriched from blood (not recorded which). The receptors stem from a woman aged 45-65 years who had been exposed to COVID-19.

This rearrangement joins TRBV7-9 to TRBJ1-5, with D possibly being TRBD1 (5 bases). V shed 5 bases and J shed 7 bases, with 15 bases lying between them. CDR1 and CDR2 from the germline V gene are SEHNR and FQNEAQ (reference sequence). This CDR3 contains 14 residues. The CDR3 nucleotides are TGTGCCAGCAGCCTTAACTGGGGGGTCCAGCCCCAGCATTTT. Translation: CASSLNWGVQPQHF.

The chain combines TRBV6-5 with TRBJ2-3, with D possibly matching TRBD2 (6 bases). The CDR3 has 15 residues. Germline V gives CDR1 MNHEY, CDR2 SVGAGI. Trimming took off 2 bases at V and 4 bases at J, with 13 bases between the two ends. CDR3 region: CASSYGGSWADTQYF. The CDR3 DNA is TGTGCCAGCAGTTACGGGGGGTCATGGGCAGATACGCAGTATTTT.

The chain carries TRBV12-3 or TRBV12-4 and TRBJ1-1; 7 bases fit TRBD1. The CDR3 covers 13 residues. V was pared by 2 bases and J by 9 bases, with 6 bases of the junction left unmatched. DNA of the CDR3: TGTGCCAGCAGTTTACGGGGACAGATCAAAGCTTTCTTT. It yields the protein CASSLRGQIKAFF.

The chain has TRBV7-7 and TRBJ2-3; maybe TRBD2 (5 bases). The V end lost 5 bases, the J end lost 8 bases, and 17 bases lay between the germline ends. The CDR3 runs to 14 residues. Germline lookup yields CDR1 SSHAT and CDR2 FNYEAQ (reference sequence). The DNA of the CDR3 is TGTGCCAGCAGCCCGAGTGCGGGCGTGACTACGCAGTATTTT. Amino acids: CASSPSAGVTTQYF.

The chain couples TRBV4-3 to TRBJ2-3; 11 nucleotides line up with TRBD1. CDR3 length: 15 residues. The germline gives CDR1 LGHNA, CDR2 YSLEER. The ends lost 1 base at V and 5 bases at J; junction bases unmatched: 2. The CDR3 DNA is TGCGCCAGCAGCCAAGGGGACAGGGGGAGAGATACGCAGTATTTT. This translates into CASSQGDRGRDTQYF.

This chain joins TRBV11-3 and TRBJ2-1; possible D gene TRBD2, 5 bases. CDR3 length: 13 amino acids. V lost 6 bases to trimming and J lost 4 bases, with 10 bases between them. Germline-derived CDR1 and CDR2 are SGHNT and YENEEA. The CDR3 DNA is TGTGCCAGCAGTCCCACGGGGTACAATGAGCAGTTCTTC. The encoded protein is CASSPTGYNEQFF.

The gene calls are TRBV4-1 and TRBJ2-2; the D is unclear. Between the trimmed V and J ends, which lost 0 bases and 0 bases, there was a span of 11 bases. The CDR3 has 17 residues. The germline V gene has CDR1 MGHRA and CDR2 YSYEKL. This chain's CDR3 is CASSQDLRIPNTGELFF. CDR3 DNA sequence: TGCGCCAGCAGCCAAGATTTGAGAATCCCGAACACCGGGGAGCTGTTTTTT.

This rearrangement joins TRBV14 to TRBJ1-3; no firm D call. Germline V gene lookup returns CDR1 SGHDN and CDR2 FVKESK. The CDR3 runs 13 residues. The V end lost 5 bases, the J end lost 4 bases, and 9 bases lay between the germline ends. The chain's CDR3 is CASSTQRGNTIYF. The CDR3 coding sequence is TGTGCCAGCAGCACTCAAAGAGGAAACACCATATATTTT.

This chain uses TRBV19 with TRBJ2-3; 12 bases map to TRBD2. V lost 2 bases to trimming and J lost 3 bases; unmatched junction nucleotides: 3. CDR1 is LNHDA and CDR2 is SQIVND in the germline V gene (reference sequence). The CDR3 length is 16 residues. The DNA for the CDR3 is TGTGCCAGTAGTATACCGACTAGCGGGAGTACAGATACGCAGTATTTT. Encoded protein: CASSIPTSGSTDTQYF.

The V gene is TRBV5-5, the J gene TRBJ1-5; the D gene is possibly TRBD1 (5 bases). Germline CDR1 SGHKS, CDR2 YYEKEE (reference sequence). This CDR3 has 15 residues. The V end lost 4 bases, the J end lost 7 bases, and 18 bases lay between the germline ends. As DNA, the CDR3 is TGTGCCAGCAGCCGGATGGGAGGGGCGTACCAGCCCCAGCATTTT. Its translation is CASSRMGGAYQPQHF.

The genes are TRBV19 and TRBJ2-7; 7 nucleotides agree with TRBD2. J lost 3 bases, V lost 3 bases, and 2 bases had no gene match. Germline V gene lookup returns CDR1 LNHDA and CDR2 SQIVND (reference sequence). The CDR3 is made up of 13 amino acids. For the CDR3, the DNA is TGTGCCAGTAGTATTCGGGGGGTCTACGAGCAGTACTTC. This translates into CASSIRGVYEQYF.

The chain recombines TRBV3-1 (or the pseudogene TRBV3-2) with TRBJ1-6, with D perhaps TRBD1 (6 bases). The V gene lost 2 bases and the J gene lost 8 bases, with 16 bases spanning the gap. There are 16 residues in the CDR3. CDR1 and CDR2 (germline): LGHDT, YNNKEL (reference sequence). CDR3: CASSQTFGQGHSPLHF. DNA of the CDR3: TGTGCCAGCAGCCAAACGTTTGGGCAGGGGCATTCACCCCTCCACTTT.

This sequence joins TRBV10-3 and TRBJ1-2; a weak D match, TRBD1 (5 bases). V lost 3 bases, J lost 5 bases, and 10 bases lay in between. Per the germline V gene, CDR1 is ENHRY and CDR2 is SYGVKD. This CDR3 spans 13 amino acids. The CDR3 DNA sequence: TGTGCCATCAGTGACAGGGATGGATATGGCTACACCTTC. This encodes CAISDRDGYGYTF.

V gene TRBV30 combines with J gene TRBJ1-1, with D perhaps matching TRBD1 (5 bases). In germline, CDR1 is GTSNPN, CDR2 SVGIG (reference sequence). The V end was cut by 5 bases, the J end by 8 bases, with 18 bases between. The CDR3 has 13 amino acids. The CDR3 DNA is TGTGCCTGGGATATTCGAATTTCAGGGGAAGCTTTCTTT. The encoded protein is CAWDIRISGEAFF.

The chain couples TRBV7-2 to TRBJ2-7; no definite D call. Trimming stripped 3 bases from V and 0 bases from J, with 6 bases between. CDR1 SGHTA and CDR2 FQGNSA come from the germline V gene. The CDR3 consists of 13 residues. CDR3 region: CASSFASSYEQYF. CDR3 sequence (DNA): TGTGCCAGCAGCTTTGCTAGCTCCTACGAGCAGTACTTC. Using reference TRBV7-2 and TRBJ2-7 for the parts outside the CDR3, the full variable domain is GAGVSQSPSNKVTEKGKDVELRCDPISGHTALYWYRQSLGQGLEFLIYFQGNSAPDKSGLPSDRFSAERTGGSVSTLTIQRTQQEDSAVYLCASSFASSYEQYFGPGTRLTVT.

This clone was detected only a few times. In DNA form, the CDR3 reads TGTGCCAGCAGCTACTCCGGGACCCGGGGGAATGAGCAGTTCTTC. Its protein product is CASSYSGTRGNEQFF. This chain uses TRBV9 with TRBJ2-1; weak D call: TRBD2 (6 bases). This CDR3 has 15 amino acids. Trimming removed 4 bases at V and 7 bases at J, with 18 bases between. Germline V gene data show CDR1 as SGDLS and CDR2 as YYNGEE.

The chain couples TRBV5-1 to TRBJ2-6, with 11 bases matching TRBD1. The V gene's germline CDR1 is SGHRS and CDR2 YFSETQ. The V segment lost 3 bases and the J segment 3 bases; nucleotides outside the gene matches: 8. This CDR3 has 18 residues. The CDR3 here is CASSSSGTGGNGANVLTF. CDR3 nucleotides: TGCGCCAGCAGCTCCTCCGGGACAGGGGGAAATGGGGCCAACGTCCTGACTTTC.